These 17 T cell receptor beta chains were all obtained from the same sample, sequenced in a study of cytomegalovirus exposure and HLA in healthy donors. PCR primers comprised 60 Vbeta and 13 Jbeta primers. Measured with immunoSEQ multiplex PCR; TCRdb has only the in-frame clones, and not every one. Of roughly 96,000 clones listed, roughly 79% are singletons. Sequencing was done on a sample of PBMCs. The source of these receptors is a woman in her 70s in good health and CMV-seropositive.

The V call is TRBV27, the J call TRBJ2-4; a possible D gene is TRBD1 (6 bases). The germline V gene has CDR1 MNHEY and CDR2 SMNVEV (reference sequence). The CDR3 is made up of 18 amino acids. V was trimmed by 2 bases and J by 0 bases, leaving 17 bases between them. The chain's CDR3 is CASSLRFPGDLAKNIQYF. CDR3 nucleotides: TGTGCCAGCAGTTTAAGGTTCCCAGGGGATCTAGCCAAAAACATTCAGTACTTC.

The chain recombines TRBV28 with TRBJ1-4, with TRBD1 identical over 8 bases. Germline V lookup: CDR1 MDHEN, CDR2 SYDVKM. This CDR3 region has 16 residues. The V and J ends lost 8 bases and 7 bases, in that order; junction bases with no gene match: 15. The CDR3 region has the DNA TGTGCCAGCGGCAGCAAGCAGGGGGCGTTTGGTGAAAAACTGTTTTTT. Its protein is CASGSKQGAFGEKLFF.

This clone appeared a few times. The chain recombines TRBV5-4 with TRBJ2-5; D not resolved. With 4 bases removed from V and 1 base from J, the gap between germline ends came to 11 bases. The germline CDR1 and CDR2 sequences are SGHNT and YYREEE (reference sequence). This CDR3 region has 14 residues. The CDR3: CASSILVAQETQYF. CDR3 bases: TGTGCCAGCAGCATCCTTGTGGCCCAAGAGACCCAGTACTTC.

The V and J genes are TRBV18 and TRBJ2-3; TRBD1 aligns across 10 bases. V was pared by 2 bases and J by 10 bases, with 24 bases of the junction left unmatched. The CDR3 has 20 residues. CDR1 and CDR2 (germline): KGHSH, LQKENI. The CDR3 DNA reads as TGTGCCAGCTCACCAATAGCCGGGACAGGGGCGCGTGGCGGGGTTAAACCGCAGTATTTT. Translated, it gives CASSPIAGTGARGGVKPQYF.

V gene TRBV11-2 combines with J gene TRBJ1-1; D is ambiguous. Deletions cut 6 bases from V and 1 base from J, with 12 bases between. Looked up from germline, CDR1 is SGHAT and CDR2 is FQNNGV. This CDR3 spans 14 amino acids. The chain's CDR3 is CASRETSKNTEAFF. CDR3 nucleotides: TGTGCCAGCAGGGAGACCTCTAAGAACACTGAAGCTTTCTTT.

The J gene is TRBJ1-3, the V gene TRBV28; no firm D call. Trimming left V 7 bases short and J 0 bases short, with 25 bases between. The CDR3 length is 19 residues. The germline V gene has CDR1 MDHEN and CDR2 SYDVKM. The CDR3 sequence: CASKSQSRWQVLSGNTIYF. The CDR3 DNA is TGTGCCAGCAAGTCCCAGTCCCGGTGGCAGGTCCTCTCTGGAAACACCATATATTTT. The full variable domain, completed using reference TRBV28 and TRBJ1-3, is DVKVTQSSRYLVKRTGEKVFLECVQDMDHENMFWYRQDPGLGLRLIYFSYDVKMKEKGDIPEGYSVSREKKERFSLILESASTNQTSMYLCASKSQSRWQVLSGNTIYFGEGSWLTVV.

The gene calls are TRBV21-1 and TRBJ1-1; the table's D call, TRBD1, was not checked against the DNA. TRBV21-1 is reported as a pseudogene. The CDR3 is 19 residues long. CDR3 amino acids: CASSKGSLDRGLRNTEAFF. CDR3 bases: TGTGCCAGCAGCAAAGGGTCCCTGGACAGGGGGCTAAGGAACACTGAAGCTTTCTTT.

The CDR3 here is CASSLVLATGELFF. As DNA, the CDR3 is TGTGCCAGCAGCTTAGTTCTGGCCACCGGGGAGCTGTTTTTT. The V and J genes are TRBV7-8 and TRBJ2-2; D remains ambiguous. CDR1 is SGHVS and CDR2 is FQNEAQ in the germline V gene. The CDR3 runs 14 residues. V was shortened by 1 base and J by 4 bases, with 7 bases between the two germline ends.

This clone was recorded once. This chain joins TRBV9 and TRBJ2-7; a weak D match, TRBD2 (7 bases). This CDR3 has 15 amino acids. V dropped 4 bases and J dropped 4 bases, with 18 bases sitting between them. Germline values: CDR1 SGDLS, CDR2 YYNGEE. This CDR3 is CASSPQGGGGYEQYF. The CDR3 region has the DNA TGTGCCAGCAGCCCACAGGGAGGGGGTGGGTACGAGCAGTACTTC. Full variable domain (missing parts from reference TRBV9 and TRBJ2-7): DSGVTQTPKHLITATGQRVTLRCSPRSGDLSVYWYQQSLDQGLQFLIQYYNGEERAKGNILERFSAQQFPDLHSELNLSSLELGDSALYFCASSPQGGGGYEQYFGPGTRLTVT.

V is TRBV28 and J is TRBJ1-4, with 9 bases lining up with TRBD1. The CDR3 has 16 amino acids. V was clipped by 4 bases and J by 4 bases; unmatched bases: 7. Looked up from germline, CDR1 is MDHEN and CDR2 is SYDVKM. The CDR3 DNA reads TGTGCCAGCAGTTCCTGGGAGGGACAGGGTAATGAAAAACTGTTTTTT. Protein product: CASSSWEGQGNEKLFF.

The gene calls are TRBV6-1 and TRBJ1-4; tentatively, D is TRBD1 (6 bases). In germline, CDR1 is MNHNS, CDR2 SASEGT. The CDR3 covers 15 residues. V shed 3 bases and J shed 8 bases, with 16 bases lying between them. The CDR3 protein is CASSEGDRSLEKLFF. In DNA, the CDR3 is TGTGCCAGCAGTGAGGGAGACAGGTCACTCGAAAAACTGTTTTTT.

A few counts support this clone. The chain recombines TRBV5-6 with TRBJ2-1, with D possibly matching TRBD2 (6 bases). V was clipped by 2 bases and J by 7 bases, with 13 bases between them. Germline CDR1 SGHDT, CDR2 YYEEEE. The CDR3 totals 14 residues. The CDR3 is CASSLRGTGNEQFF. The DNA for the CDR3 is TGTGCCAGCAGCTTACGGGGGACGGGGAATGAGCAGTTCTTC.

This rearrangement joins TRBV18 to TRBJ2-7; possible D gene TRBD2, 6 bases. V was cut by 4 bases and J by 1 base, with 11 bases left in between. Per the germline V gene, CDR1 is KGHSH and CDR2 is LQKENI. The CDR3 totals 14 residues. The CDR3 region is CASSQSGLSYEQYF. CDR3 DNA sequence: TGTGCCAGCTCACAATCGGGACTGTCCTACGAGCAGTACTTC.

The rearrangement uses TRBV27 and TRBJ2-1; D gene uncertain. The CDR3 covers 15 residues. Per the germline V gene, CDR1 is MNHEY and CDR2 is SMNVEV (reference sequence). The ends were cut back, 3 bases at V and 4 bases at J, with 13 bases in the middle. The CDR3 is CASSLLASGYNEQFF. The CDR3 DNA reads TGTGCCAGCAGTTTGCTGGCTTCGGGTTACAATGAGCAGTTCTTC.

V and J are TRBV18 and TRBJ2-5, with TRBD2 matching 10 bases. The length of the CDR3 is 14 residues. Germline V gene data show CDR1 as KGHSH and CDR2 as LQKENI. With V trimmed by 3 bases and J by 8 bases, 6 bases remained unmatched. The CDR3 sequence is CASSPGLAVDTQYF. The CDR3 DNA sequence: TGTGCCAGCTCACCCGGACTAGCGGTGGACACCCAGTACTTC.

The chain links TRBV28 to TRBJ1-2; D might be TRBD1 (5 bases). Germline V lookup: CDR1 MDHEN, CDR2 SYDVKM. The CDR3 is 15 amino acids. V lost 4 bases and J lost 5, with 17 bases in between. Written as DNA, the CDR3 is TGTGCCAGCAGTTACCCTCAGGACAACATTTATGGCTACACCTTC. It translates to CASSYPQDNIYGYTF.

The chain is built from TRBV5-6 and TRBJ2-7; TRBD2 might be the D (5 bases). This CDR3 is built from 13 residues. Trimming pared 1 base from V and 2 bases from J, leaving 7 bases between. CDR1 SGHDT and CDR2 YYEEEE come from the germline V gene. The CDR3 DNA reads TGTGCCAGCAGCTTGCGGGGAGCCTACGAGCAGTACTTC. Protein sequence: CASSLRGAYEQYF.